The clone carrying this T cell receptor (beta chain) was detected only a few times. This record comes from a study of beta chain features in type 1 diabetes. What was sequenced were expressed TCRB transcripts, since all of the isolated RNA had been reverse transcribed. Profiled with immunoSEQ multiplex PCR; TCRdb holds only in-frame clones, not every one. Counted here are approximately 140,000 clones, around a tenth occurring once; the ten biggest clones make up 0.5% to 0.65%. Sequencing was carried out using central memory CD4+ T cells from blood. This TCR derives from a woman in her forties in good health.

The CDR3 loop is CASSLPLVLGTYGYTF. CDR3 sequence (DNA): TGTGCCAGCAGCCTCCCCCTAGTCCTTGGGACTTATGGCTACACCTTC. The rearrangement links TRBV7-2 to TRBJ1-2; TRBD1 might be the D (5 bases). The CDR3 sequence is 16 residues long. Germline CDR1 SGHTA, CDR2 FQGNSA. Trimming pared 5 bases from V and 5 bases from J, leaving 21 bases between.